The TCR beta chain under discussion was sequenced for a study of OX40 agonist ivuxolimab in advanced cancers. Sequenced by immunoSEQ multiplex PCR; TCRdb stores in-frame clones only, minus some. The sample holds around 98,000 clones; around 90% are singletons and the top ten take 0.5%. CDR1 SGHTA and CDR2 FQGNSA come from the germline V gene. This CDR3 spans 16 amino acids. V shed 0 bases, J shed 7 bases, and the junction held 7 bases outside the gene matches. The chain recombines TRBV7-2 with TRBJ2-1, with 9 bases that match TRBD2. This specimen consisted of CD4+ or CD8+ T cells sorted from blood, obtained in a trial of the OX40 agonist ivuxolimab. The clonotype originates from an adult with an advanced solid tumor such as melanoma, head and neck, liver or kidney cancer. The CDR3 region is CASSLASGGAKNEQFF. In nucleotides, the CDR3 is TGTGCCAGCAGCTTAGCTAGCGGGGGAGCGAAGAATGAGCAGTTCTTC.